Below, 16 T cell receptor beta chains from the same sample are listed, as sequenced in a study of blood T cell repertoires in COVID-19. Only in-frame clones appear in the TCRdb table, and some are missing; sequencing was by immunoSEQ multiplex PCR. The repertoire holds roughly 230,000 clones, with around 90% as singletons. Sequencing used peripheral blood. The receptors stem from a human donor in a cohort sampled during active COVID-19.

The chain uses TRBV4-2 and TRBJ2-7; unclear D gene. The CDR3 runs 13 residues. V lost 0 bases to trimming and J lost 7 bases, with 10 bases between them. Looked up from germline, CDR1 is LGHNA and CDR2 is YNFKEQ. This CDR3 is CASSQERRWEQYF. The CDR3 DNA is TGTGCCAGCAGCCAAGAAAGGCGGTGGGAGCAGTACTTC.

This rearrangement joins TRBV5-1 to TRBJ1-1, with D unresolved. Between the trimmed V and J ends, which lost 5 bases and 5 bases, there was a span of 10 bases. The germline gives CDR1 SGHRS, CDR2 YFSETQ. The CDR3 has 12 amino acids. CDR3 sequence reads: CASSPGLTEAFF. The CDR3 DNA reads TGCGCCAGCAGTCCCGGTCTAACTGAAGCTTTCTTT.

The rearrangement links TRBV4-1 to TRBJ2-7, with D maybe TRBD2 (6 bases). V lost 0 bases, J lost 2 bases, and 14 bases lay in between. The germline V gene has CDR1 MGHRA and CDR2 YSYEKL. There are 16 residues in the CDR3. CDR3 nucleotide sequence: TGCGCCAGCAGCCAAGATGAAGGAGGGGCACCCTACGAGCAGTACTTC. The encoded protein is CASSQDEGGAPYEQYF.

The sample holds one count of this clone. This sequence joins TRBV7-6 and TRBJ2-7, with 11 bases fitting TRBD2. The CDR3 sequence is 16 residues long. V lost 6 bases to trimming and J lost 6 bases; unmatched junction nucleotides: 13. Germline CDR1 is SGHVS and CDR2 is FNYEAQ. CDR3 region: CASSLGTSGEIGEQYF. The CDR3, as DNA: TGTGCCAGCAGTCTGGGGACTAGCGGTGAAATAGGCGAGCAGTACTTC.

V and J are TRBV7-9 and TRBJ1-2; D gene uncertain. Per the germline V gene, CDR1 is SEHNR and CDR2 is FQNEAQ (reference sequence). The V end lost 2 bases, the J end lost 5 bases, and 15 bases lay between the germline ends. The CDR3 extends over 15 amino acids. CDR3 residues: CASSLNKVGRYGYTF. The CDR3 nucleotides are TGTGCCAGCAGCTTAAACAAGGTCGGCAGGTATGGCTACACCTTC.

This chain's CDR3 is CASSVEGGGGTDTQYF. The CDR3 DNA reads TGTGCCAGCAGCGTAGAAGGAGGGGGGGGCACAGATACGCAGTATTTT. This chain connects TRBV9 to TRBJ2-3, with a weak D call TRBD2 (7 bases). Germline CDR1 and CDR2: SGDLS and YYNGEE. This CDR3 spans 16 amino acids. Deletions cut 0 bases from V and 1 base from J, with 12 bases between.

J is TRBJ1-6 and V is TRBV2; TRBD1 matches at 12 bases. V gave up 8 bases and J gave up 7 bases; unmatched junction bases: 12. CDR3 length equals 17 residues. Germline loops: CDR1 SNHLY, CDR2 FYNNEI. CDR3: CASLRDRGRGGNSPLHF. Here the CDR3 DNA reads TGTGCCAGCCTCCGGGACAGGGGGCGAGGGGGGAATTCACCCCTCCACTTT. The complete variable domain, with remaining parts taken from reference TRBV2 and TRBJ1-6, reads EPEVTQTPSHQVTQMGQEVILRCVPISNHLYFYWYRQILGQKVEFLVSFYNNEISEKSEIFDDQFSVERPDGSNFTLKIRSTKLEDSAMYFCASLRDRGRGGNSPLHFGNGTRLTVT.

This clone has more than one count but fewer than ten. V gene TRBV18 combines with J gene TRBJ2-1; TRBD1 agrees at 8 bases. Germline values: CDR1 KGHSH, CDR2 LQKENI. This CDR3 has 14 amino acids. With 6 bases clipped from V and 8 bases from J, the junction kept 9 bases outside the gene matches. This CDR3 is CASSHSDREDEQFF. In nucleotides, the CDR3 is TGTGCCAGCTCCCACTCGGACAGGGAGGATGAGCAGTTCTTC.

Details on this clone: Because the CDR3's place on the DNA is in doubt, the DNA is left out and the CDR3 is given as listed by TCRdb. V is TRBV2 and J is TRBJ1-1; the table names TRBD1, a call not compared with the DNA. The CDR3 length is 16 residues, termini included. Germline V lookup: CDR1 SNHLY, CDR2 FYNNEI. The CDR3 is CASILDRMMMNTEAFF.

The chain carries TRBV6-5 and TRBJ1-3; D is undetermined. Germline lookup yields CDR1 MNHEY and CDR2 SVGAGI. CDR3 length: 13 amino acids. Trimming stripped 9 bases from V and 1 base from J, with 10 bases between. Written as DNA, the CDR3 is TGTGCCAGTCGGCGGGCATCTGGAAACACCATATATTTT. Encoded protein: CASRRASGNTIYF.

V gene TRBV19 combines with J gene TRBJ2-7; a weak D match, TRBD1 (5 bases). Per the germline V gene, CDR1 is LNHDA and CDR2 is SQIVND (reference sequence). The CDR3 consists of 11 residues. V lost 5 bases to trimming and J lost 5 bases, with 7 bases between them. CDR3 nucleotide sequence: TGTGCCAGTAGTGGGGCCAACGAGCAGTACTTC. Its translation: CASSGANEQYF.

The chain combines TRBV27 with TRBJ1-1; possible D gene TRBD1, 6 bases. The CDR3 covers 15 residues. The V gene lost 0 bases and the J gene lost 1 base, with 9 bases spanning the gap. Germline V lookup: CDR1 MNHEY, CDR2 SMNVEV (reference sequence). The CDR3 DNA reads as TGTGCCAGCAGTTTATCGTACAGGGAGAACACTGAAGCTTTCTTT. Amino acid sequence: CASSLSYRENTEAFF.

The J gene is TRBJ2-1, the V gene TRBV7-2; D is undetermined. V lost 3 bases and J 2 bases, leaving 8 bases between the germline ends. Germline V gives CDR1 SGHTA, CDR2 FQGNSA. The CDR3 spans 14 residues. In DNA, the CDR3 is TGTGCCAGCAGCTTCTCCCCCCCCTACAATGAGCAGTTCTTC. Protein sequence: CASSFSPPYNEQFF.

Remarks on this clone: Compared with germline, one end of the junction differs, possibly owing to a read error. The V and J genes are TRBV7-9 and TRBJ1-4; D is ambiguous. This CDR3 spans 14 amino acids. Germline values: CDR1 SEHNR, CDR2 FQNEAQ (reference sequence). The CDR3 DNA is TGTGCCAGCAGTTTAGGCAGTCTTAATGAAAAACTGTTTTTT. Its translation: CASSLGSLNEKLFF. The variable domain in full, completed from reference TRBV7-9 and TRBJ1-4, reads DTGVSQNPRHKITKRGQNVTFRCDPISEHNRLYWYRQTLGQGPEFLTYFQNEAQLEKSRLLSDRFSAERPKGSFSTLEIQRTEQGDSAMYLCASSLGSLNEKLFFGSGTQLSVL.

The chain has TRBV11-2 and TRBJ1-6; D is uncertain. With 5 bases removed from V and 0 bases from J, the gap between germline ends came to 5 bases. The CDR3 is 14 residues long. CDR1 is SGHAT, CDR2 FQNNGV, per germline. The CDR3 here is CASSPSSYNSPLHF. In DNA form, the CDR3 reads TGTGCCAGCAGCCCCAGCTCCTATAATTCACCCCTCCACTTT.

The chain employs TRBV5-6 and TRBJ1-2; TRBD1 is a possible D gene (5 bases). CDR1 and CDR2 from the germline V gene are SGHDT and YYEEEE. There are 15 residues in the CDR3. The V end was cut by 6 bases, the J end by 4 bases, with 19 bases between. The CDR3 here is CASIPAPGGSYGYTF. The CDR3, as DNA: TGTGCCAGCATCCCTGCCCCCGGGGGTTCCTATGGCTACACCTTC.